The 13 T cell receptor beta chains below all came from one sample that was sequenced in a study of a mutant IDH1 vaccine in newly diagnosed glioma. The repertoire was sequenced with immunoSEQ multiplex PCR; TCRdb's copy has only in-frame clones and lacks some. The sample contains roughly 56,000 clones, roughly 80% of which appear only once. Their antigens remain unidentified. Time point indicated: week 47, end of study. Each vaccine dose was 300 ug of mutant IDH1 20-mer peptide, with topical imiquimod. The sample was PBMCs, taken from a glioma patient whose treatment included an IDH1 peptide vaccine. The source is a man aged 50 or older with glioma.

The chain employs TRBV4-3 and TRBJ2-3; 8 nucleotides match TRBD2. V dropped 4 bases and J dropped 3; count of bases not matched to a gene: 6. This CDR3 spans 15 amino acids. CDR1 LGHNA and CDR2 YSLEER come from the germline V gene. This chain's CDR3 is CASSLGGAWTDTQYF. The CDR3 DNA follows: TGCGCCAGCAGCCTCGGGGGGGCTTGGACAGATACGCAGTATTTT.

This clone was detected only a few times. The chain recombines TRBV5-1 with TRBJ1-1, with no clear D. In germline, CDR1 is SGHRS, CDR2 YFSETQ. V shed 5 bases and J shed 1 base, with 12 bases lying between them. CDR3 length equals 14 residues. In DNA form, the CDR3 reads TGCGCCAGCAGTCGACGGATGACGAACACTGAAGCTTTCTTT. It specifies CASSRRMTNTEAFF.

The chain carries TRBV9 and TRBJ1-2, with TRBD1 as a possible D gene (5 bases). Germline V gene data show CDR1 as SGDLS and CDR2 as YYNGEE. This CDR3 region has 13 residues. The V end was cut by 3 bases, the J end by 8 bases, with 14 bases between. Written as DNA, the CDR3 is TGTGCCAGCAGCGAAACAGGCGAGTACGGCTACACCTTC. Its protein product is CASSETGEYGYTF. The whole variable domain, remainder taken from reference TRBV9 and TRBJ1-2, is DSGVTQTPKHLITATGQRVTLRCSPRSGDLSVYWYQQSLDQGLQFLIQYYNGEERAKGNILERFSAQQFPDLHSELNLSSLELGDSALYFCASSETGEYGYTFGSGTRLTVV.

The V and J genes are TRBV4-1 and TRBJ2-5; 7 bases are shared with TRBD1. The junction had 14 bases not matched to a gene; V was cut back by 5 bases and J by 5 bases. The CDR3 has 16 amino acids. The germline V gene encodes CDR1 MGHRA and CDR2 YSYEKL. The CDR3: CASSSRDSPLVETQYF. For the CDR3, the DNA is TGCGCCAGCAGCAGCCGGGACAGTCCTCTGGTGGAGACCCAGTACTTC.

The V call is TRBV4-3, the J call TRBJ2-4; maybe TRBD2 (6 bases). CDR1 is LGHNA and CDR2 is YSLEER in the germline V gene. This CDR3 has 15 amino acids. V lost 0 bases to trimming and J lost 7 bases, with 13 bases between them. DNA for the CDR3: TGCGCCAGCAGCCAAGATTGGGCCCGGGGGAACATTCAGTACTTC. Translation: CASSQDWARGNIQYF.

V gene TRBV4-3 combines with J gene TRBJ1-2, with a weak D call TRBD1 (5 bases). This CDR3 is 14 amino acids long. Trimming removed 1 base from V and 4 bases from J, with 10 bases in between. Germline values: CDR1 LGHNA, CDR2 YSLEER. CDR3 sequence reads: CASSQGFDSYGYTF. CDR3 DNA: TGCGCCAGCAGCCAAGGGTTCGACAGCTATGGCTACACCTTC.

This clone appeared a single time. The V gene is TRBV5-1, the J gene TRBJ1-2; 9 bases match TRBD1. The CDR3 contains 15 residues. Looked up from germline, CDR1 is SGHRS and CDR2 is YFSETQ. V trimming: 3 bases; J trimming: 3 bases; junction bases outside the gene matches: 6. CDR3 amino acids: CASSSGQGSYYGYTF. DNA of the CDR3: TGCGCCAGCAGCTCGGGACAGGGTTCGTACTATGGCTACACCTTC.

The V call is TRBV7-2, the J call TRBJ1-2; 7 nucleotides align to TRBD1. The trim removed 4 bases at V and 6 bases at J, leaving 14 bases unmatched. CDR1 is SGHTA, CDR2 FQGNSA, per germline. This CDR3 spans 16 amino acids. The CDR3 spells CASSSGGARARDGYTF. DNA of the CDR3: TGTGCCAGCAGCTCAGGGGGGGCCCGGGCCAGGGATGGCTACACCTTC. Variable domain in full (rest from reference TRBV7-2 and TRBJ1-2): GAGVSQSPSNKVTEKGKDVELRCDPISGHTALYWYRQSLGQGLEFLIYFQGNSAPDKSGLPSDRFSAERTGGSVSTLTIQRTQQEDSAVYLCASSSGGARARDGYTFGSGTRLTVV.

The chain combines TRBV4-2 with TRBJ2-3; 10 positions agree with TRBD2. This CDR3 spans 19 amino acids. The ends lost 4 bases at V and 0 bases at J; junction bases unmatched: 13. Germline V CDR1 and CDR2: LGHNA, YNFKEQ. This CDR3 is CASSLRGSGGAVSTDTQYF. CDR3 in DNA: TGTGCCAGCAGCCTAAGAGGGAGCGGGGGGGCCGTAAGCACAGATACGCAGTATTTT.

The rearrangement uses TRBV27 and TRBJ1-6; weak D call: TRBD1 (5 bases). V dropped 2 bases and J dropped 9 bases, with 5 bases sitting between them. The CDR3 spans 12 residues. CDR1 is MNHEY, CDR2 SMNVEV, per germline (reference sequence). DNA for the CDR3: TGTGCCAGCAGTTTAAGGGGTTCACCCCTCCACTTT. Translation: CASSLRGSPLHF.

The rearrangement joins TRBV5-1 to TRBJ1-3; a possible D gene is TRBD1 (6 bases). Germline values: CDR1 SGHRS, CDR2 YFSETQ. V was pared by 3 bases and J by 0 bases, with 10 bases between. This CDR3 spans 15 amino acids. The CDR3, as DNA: TGCGCCAGCAGCTCCGAGGGGGTCTCTGGAAACACCATATATTTT. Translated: CASSSEGVSGNTIYF.

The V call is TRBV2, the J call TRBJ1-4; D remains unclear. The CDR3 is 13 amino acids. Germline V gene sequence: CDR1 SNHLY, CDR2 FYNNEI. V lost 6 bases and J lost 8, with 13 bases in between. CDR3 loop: CASRSGDREKLFF. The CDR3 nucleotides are TGTGCCAGCAGGTCGGGTGATCGGGAAAAACTGTTTTTT.

The CDR3 region is CATSRDRGNYGYTF. DNA of the CDR3: TGTGCCACCAGCAGAGATCGAGGGAACTATGGCTACACCTTC. The chain uses TRBV15 and TRBJ1-2; D is undetermined. Trimming removed 0 bases at V and 2 bases at J, with 7 bases between. Germline V gene lookup returns CDR1 LNHNV and CDR2 YYDKDF (reference sequence). CDR3 size: 14 residues.